This passage covers 22 T cell receptor beta chains from one sample sequenced in a study of blood T cell repertoires in COVID-19. Clones were sequenced by immunoSEQ multiplex PCR, and TCRdb holds only the in-frame ones, with some missing. The sample has around 330,000 clones, approximately 89% seen once. Specimen: peripheral blood. Receptors originate from a woman aged 25 to 45 with COVID-19, enrolled during active disease.

V and J are TRBV7-2 and TRBJ1-6; D might be TRBD1 (6 bases). The CDR3 consists of 16 residues. The V gene's germline CDR1 is SGHTA and CDR2 FQGNSA. V was pared by 3 bases and J by 8 bases, with 17 bases between. The CDR3 region has the DNA TGTGCCAGCAGCTTGCCCCTCCAGGGGCTACATTCACCCCTCCACTTT. It yields the protein CASSLPLQGLHSPLHF.

V gene TRBV7-6 combines with J gene TRBJ1-1; 8 bases match TRBD1. The trim removed 2 bases at V and 5 bases at J, leaving 10 bases unmatched. The length of the CDR3 is 16 residues. Germline CDR1 and CDR2: SGHVS and FNYEAQ. For the CDR3, the DNA is TGTGCCAGCAGCTTAAACACAGGGGGTATCGGGACTGAAGCTTTCTTT. Translated: CASSLNTGGIGTEAFF.

The V and J genes are TRBV2 and TRBJ1-2, with TRBD1 matching 7 bases. Per germline, CDR1 SNHLY and CDR2 FYNNEI. V dropped 7 bases and J dropped 3; count of bases not matched to a gene: 17. CDR3 length: 17 amino acids. The CDR3 loop is CASTWLRDSPYYYGYTF. DNA of the CDR3: TGTGCCAGCACATGGCTCCGGGACAGCCCTTATTACTATGGCTACACCTTC.

This chain joins TRBV28 and TRBJ1-4; 10 nucleotides match TRBD1. With 2 bases clipped from V and 8 bases from J, the junction kept 8 bases outside the gene matches. Germline V gene sequence: CDR1 MDHEN, CDR2 SYDVKM. The length of the CDR3 is 16 residues. The CDR3 is CASSLIGTGVYEKLFF. CDR3 coding DNA: TGTGCCAGCAGTTTAATCGGGACAGGGGTATACGAAAAACTGTTTTTT.

This clone was recorded only once. V is TRBV5-4 and J is TRBJ2-7; no definite D call. This CDR3 region has 13 residues. V lost 1 base and J lost 0, with 5 bases in between. Germline CDR1 reads SGHNT; CDR2 reads YYREEE (reference sequence). The CDR3 loop reads CASSLHPSYEQYV. CDR3 nucleotide sequence: TGTGCCAGCAGCTTGCATCCCTCCTACGAGCAGTACGTC.

The genes are TRBV7-2 and TRBJ1-5; a weak D match, TRBD1 (5 bases). The CDR3 totals 15 residues. The V and J ends lost 1 base and 2 bases respectively, with 9 bases between them. Germline values: CDR1 SGHTA, CDR2 FQGNSA. The CDR3 nucleotides are TGTGCCAGCAGCTTAGGGGGCAGGGGCAATCAGCCCCAGCATTTT. Translating gives CASSLGGRGNQPQHF. Based on the CDR3 plus reference TRBV7-2 and TRBJ1-5, the full variable domain is GAGVSQSPSNKVTEKGKDVELRCDPISGHTALYWYRQSLGQGLEFLIYFQGNSAPDKSGLPSDRFSAERTGGSVSTLTIQRTQQEDSAVYLCASSLGGRGNQPQHFGDGTRLSIL.

V gene TRBV3-1 (or the pseudogene TRBV3-2) combines with J gene TRBJ2-2; TRBD2 is a possible D gene (5 bases). Germline values: CDR1 LGHDT, CDR2 YNNKEL (reference sequence). The CDR3 runs 17 residues. The V end was cut by 1 base, the J end by 6 bases, with 18 bases between. The CDR3 sequence is CASSQGHKDWVPGELFF. CDR3 nucleotides: TGTGCCAGCAGCCAAGGGCACAAGGACTGGGTTCCCGGGGAGCTGTTTTTT.

This clone occurred once. The V and J genes are TRBV6-2 or TRBV6-3 and TRBJ2-2; D may be TRBD1 (5 bases). Germline V gene sequence: CDR1 MNHEY, CDR2 SVGEGT. This CDR3 has 13 residues. V was shortened by 5 bases and J by 6 bases, with 10 bases between the two germline ends. CDR3 loop: CASSTRVAGELFF. The CDR3 region has the DNA TGTGCCAGCAGTACCAGGGTGGCCGGGGAGCTGTTTTTT.

The gene calls are TRBV2 and TRBJ1-1, with D possibly TRBD1 on 5 matching bases. V was shortened by 4 bases and J by 5 bases, with 14 bases between the two germline ends. This CDR3 comprises 14 residues. The germline CDR1 and CDR2 sequences are SNHLY and FYNNEI. The CDR3 DNA is TGTGCCAGCAGTGTGGAGGGGCGACGGACTGAAGCTTTCTTT. Translated, it gives CASSVEGRRTEAFF.

This clone showed up just once. The chain is built from TRBV14 and TRBJ1-5, with D maybe TRBD1 (5 bases). The CDR3 spans 14 residues. Germline values: CDR1 SGHDN, CDR2 FVKESK. V lost 2 bases to trimming and J lost 3 bases, with 8 bases between them. CDR3 region: CASSQSGVNQPQHF. CDR3 in DNA: TGTGCCAGCAGCCAATCGGGGGTCAATCAGCCCCAGCATTTT.

In this sample, this clone turned up once. The V gene is TRBV19, the J gene TRBJ1-6; possibly TRBD1 for D (6 bases). The CDR3 has 14 residues. Germline CDR1 reads LNHDA; CDR2 reads SQIVND (reference sequence). V dropped 2 bases and J dropped 6 bases, with 8 bases sitting between them. CDR3 protein: CASSISGVNSPLHF. DNA for the CDR3: TGTGCCAGTAGTATATCAGGGGTTAATTCACCCCTCCACTTT.

J is TRBJ2-1 and V is TRBV6-6; 9 nucleotides match TRBD1. There are 17 residues in the CDR3. The V and J ends lost 6 bases and 9 bases, in that order; junction bases with no gene match: 18. Germline V gene lookup returns CDR1 MNHNY and CDR2 SVGAGI (reference sequence). This CDR3 reads CASSRRNPGTGIGEQFF. CDR3 nucleotides: TGTGCCAGCAGCCGAAGAAATCCTGGGACAGGGATTGGTGAGCAGTTCTTC.

The gene calls are TRBV12-3 or TRBV12-4 and TRBJ2-2, with D unclear. V was clipped by 4 bases and J by 6 bases, with 9 bases between them. The CDR3 has 13 residues. Here the CDR3 DNA reads TGTGCCAGCAGTTACGCAACAGCCGGGGAGCTGTTTTTT. Its translation: CASSYATAGELFF.

This clone was picked up a small number of times. The chain uses TRBV6-2 or TRBV6-3 and TRBJ2-7; 11 bases align to TRBD1. The CDR3 runs 15 residues. The ends lost 2 bases at V and 6 bases at J; junction bases unmatched: 6. Germline CDR1 and CDR2: MNHEY and SVGEGT. The CDR3 is CASSYGDRGAREQYF. As DNA, the CDR3 is TGTGCCAGCAGTTACGGGGACAGGGGGGCGCGCGAGCAGTACTTC.

This chain connects TRBV6-5 to TRBJ2-4; 7 bases are a match to TRBD1. The CDR3 totals 14 residues. J lost 4 bases, V lost 0 bases, and 0 bases had no gene match. The V gene's germline CDR1 is MNHEY and CDR2 SVGAGI. The CDR3 DNA is TGTGCCAGCAGTTACTCGGGACAGAAAAACATTCAGTACTTC. Translating it yields CASSYSGQKNIQYF.

CDR3 nucleotides: TGTGCCAGCAGCCCCACCCCTAGCGGGGGGGCTGGAGATACGCAGTATTTT. This encodes CASSPTPSGGAGDTQYF. This rearrangement joins TRBV9 to TRBJ2-3; 12 nucleotides match TRBD2. Germline CDR1 and CDR2: SGDLS and YYNGEE. V shed 4 bases, J shed 5 bases, and the junction held 11 bases outside the gene matches. CDR3 length: 17 amino acids.

This clone was counted only a few times. CDR3 nucleotides: TGTGCCAGCAGCCGCCAAGAGACCCAGTACTTC. Translating it yields CASSRQETQYF. The chain couples TRBV7-2 to TRBJ2-5; D uncertain. The CDR3 length is 11 residues. Germline V gene sequence: CDR1 SGHTA, CDR2 FQGNSA. The V and J ends lost 5 bases and 1 base respectively, with 2 bases between them.

The chain links TRBV7-8 to TRBJ1-5, with 7 bases identical to TRBD1. Germline V gene sequence: CDR1 SGHVS, CDR2 FQNEAQ. Germline trimming cut 5 bases from V and 6 bases from J; bases unmatched to any gene: 10. CDR3 size: 15 residues. This chain's CDR3 is CASSPPGAGGQPQHF. DNA for the CDR3: TGTGCCAGCAGCCCGCCGGGGGCAGGGGGTCAGCCCCAGCATTTT.

V gene TRBV14 combines with J gene TRBJ1-6, with D perhaps TRBD1 (6 bases). The CDR3 is 16 amino acids. V was pared by 3 bases and J by 10 bases, with 19 bases between. Germline V CDR1 and CDR2: SGHDN, FVKESK. CDR3 in DNA: TGTGCCAGCAGCCAGGGTACAGGGTTGGGGGAATCACCCCTCCACTTT. It specifies CASSQGTGLGESPLHF. Full variable domain (outside the CDR3, taken from reference TRBV14 and TRBJ1-6): EAGVTQFPSHSVIEKGQTVTLRCDPISGHDNLYWYRRVMGKEIKFLLHFVKESKQDESGMPNNRFLAERTGGTYSTLKVQPAELEDSGVYFCASSQGTGLGESPLHFGNGTRLTVT.

V gene TRBV18 combines with J gene TRBJ1-4; maybe TRBD1 (6 bases). Germline assignment: CDR1 KGHSH and CDR2 LQKENI. This CDR3 comprises 14 residues. Trimming pared 6 bases from V and 4 bases from J, leaving 12 bases between. The CDR3 is CASSLRGLNEKLFF. The CDR3 DNA reads as TGTGCCAGCTCGCTCAGGGGCCTTAATGAAAAACTGTTTTTT.

The chain recombines TRBV3-1 (or the pseudogene TRBV3-2) with TRBJ1-6, with D perhaps TRBD1 (6 bases). Germline CDR1 is LGHDT and CDR2 is YNNKEL (reference sequence). This CDR3 comprises 14 residues. Trimming shortened V by 4 bases and J by 7 bases, and 11 bases separated the two germline ends. CDR3 sequence reads: CASSRNRENSPLHF. The CDR3 DNA is TGTGCCAGCAGCCGAAACAGGGAGAATTCACCCCTCCACTTT.

This clone turned up a few times. J is TRBJ1-3 and V is TRBV5-6; D possibly corresponds to TRBD1 (5 bases). The V and J ends lost 4 bases and 4 bases respectively, with 12 bases between them. The length of the CDR3 is 14 residues. Germline values: CDR1 SGHDT, CDR2 YYEEEE. As DNA, the CDR3 is TGTGCCAGCAGCCTTAGGGGAACCGGAAACACCATATATTTT. This translates into CASSLRGTGNTIYF.